The 15 T cell receptor beta chains presented below share a single source sample, sequenced in a study of T cells in Graves' hyperthyroidism and ophthalmopathy. RNA transcripts served as the template for amplifying TCR beta CDR3 regions. HTBI primers drove first-round RT-PCR of the TCR CDR3. TCRdb passed the multiplex PCR reads through MiXCR, listing each CDR3 protein once. This table has approximately 500,000 distinct CDR3 sequences, under 60% appearing once. Sequencing was carried out using peripheral blood or thyroid tissue (not recorded which). The receptors here all came from a woman under 30 with Graves' hyperthyroidism.

The V and J genes are TRBV7-9 and TRBJ1-1; 8 bases are shared with TRBD1. The CDR3 has 16 amino acids. Germline assignment: CDR1 SEHNR and CDR2 FQNEAQ (reference sequence). The V and J ends lost 2 bases and 1 base, in that order; junction bases with no gene match: 6. The CDR3, as DNA: TGTGCCAGCAGCTTACAGGGGGCGTGGGAGAACACTGAAGCTTTCTTT. Its protein product is CASSLQGAWENTEAFF.

This clonotype was picked up one time. The conserved final phenylalanine or tryptophan is absent from the CDR3, which likely points to a read error. No DNA is shown, since the ends of the CDR3 on it are uncertain; the CDR3 is the one TCRdb lists. The chain recombines TRBV2 with TRBJ2-1. The CDR3 has 14 residues if both end residues are counted. CDR1 and CDR2 (germline): SNHLY, FYNNEI. The CDR3 here is CASSSGSSYNELRI.

V gene TRBV10-3 combines with J gene TRBJ2-3, with a tentative D call TRBD1 (6 bases). V lost 10 bases and J 2 bases, leaving 13 bases between the germline ends. The germline CDR1 and CDR2 sequences are ENHRY and SYGVKD. This CDR3 region has 13 residues. The CDR3 is CATRDTSTDTQYF. CDR3 bases: TGTGCCACCAGGGACACCTCCACAGATACGCAGTATTTT.

Of note for this clonotype: One end of the junction varies from germline; a read error may be responsible. The chain couples TRBV7-2 to TRBJ2-6, with D possibly called TRBD1 or TRBD2 (7 bases each). CDR3 length equals 13 residues. The germline V gene encodes CDR1 SGHTA and CDR2 FQGNSA. DNA of the CDR3: TGTGCCAGCAGACGACAGGGAGGGAACACTGAAGCTTTC. It specifies CASRRQGGNTEAF.

The chain employs TRBV7-8 and TRBJ2-5; no firm D call. The length of the CDR3 is 12 residues. Germline loops: CDR1 SGHVS, CDR2 FQNEAQ. V lost 8 bases to trimming and J lost 0 bases, with 7 bases between them. The CDR3 DNA reads as TGTGCCAGCGCCATCGACCAAGAGACCCAGTACTTC. This codes for CASAIDQETQYF.

In its sample, this clonotype was seen a few times. A much more abundant neighbour one base away suggests this may be a read error. The chain combines TRBV19 with TRBJ1-1, with D possibly matching TRBD1 (5 bases). Per the germline V gene, CDR1 is LNHDA and CDR2 is SQIVND (reference sequence). The length of the CDR3 is 14 residues. CDR3 loop: CVSSKTAFATEAFF. The CDR3 nucleotides read TGTGTCAGTAGTAAGACAGCCTTTGCCACTGAAGCTTTCTTT.

This chain connects TRBV15 to TRBJ1-6, with D uncertain. Germline CDR1 LNHNV, CDR2 YYDKDF (reference sequence). The CDR3 has 16 residues. With 1 base removed from V and 9 bases from J, the gap between germline ends came to 16 bases. CDR3: CATSRATRSPVSPLHF. DNA of the CDR3: TGTGCCACCAGCAGAGCGACCAGGAGCCCGGTTTCACCCCTCCACTTT.

This chain links TRBV7-8 with TRBJ1-5; a weak D match, TRBD1 (5 bases). The CDR3 consists of 15 residues. Germline CDR1 reads SGHVS; CDR2 reads FQNEAQ. Deletions cut 2 bases from V and 5 bases from J, with 13 bases between. The CDR3 region has the DNA TGTGCCAGCAGCTTACCGGGGCAGGAGGATCAGCCCCAGCATTTT. It codes for CASSLPGQEDQPQHF.

Ten or more counts support this clonotype. The V and J genes are TRBV20-1 and TRBJ2-2; D is ambiguous. CDR1 is DFQATT, CDR2 SNEGSKA, per germline (reference sequence). The CDR3 sequence is 11 residues long. Between the trimmed V and J ends, which lost 5 bases and 6 bases, there was a span of 7 bases. CDR3 in DNA: TGCAGTGCTGCTAGGCCCGGGGAGCTGTTTTTT. As protein: CSAARPGELFF.

This clonotype was detected ten times or more. The V and J genes are TRBV6-5 and TRBJ1-6; 7 positions match TRBD1. This CDR3 has 15 amino acids. Per the germline V gene, CDR1 is MNHEY and CDR2 is SVGAGI. V lost 2 bases to trimming and J lost 10 bases; unmatched junction nucleotides: 8. CDR3 protein: CASSYVRGINSPLHF. The CDR3 nucleotides read TGTGCCAGCAGTTACGTCAGGGGGATAAACTCACCCCTCCACTTT.

This clonotype was seen repeatedly, ten times or more. The chain links TRBV6-5 to TRBJ2-7; 7 bases map to TRBD1. Germline trimming cut 3 bases from V and 1 base from J; bases unmatched to any gene: 3. The CDR3 runs 14 residues. Germline assignment: CDR1 MNHEY and CDR2 SVGAGI. DNA of the CDR3: TGTGCCAGCAGTTATGTGGGACAGTCCTACGAGCAGTACTTC. Its translation is CASSYVGQSYEQYF.

Worth noting for this clonotype: The CDR3 end shows no conserved phenylalanine or tryptophan, and so a read error is likely. The limits of the CDR3 on the DNA are not certain, so only TCRdb's listed CDR3 is given. CDR3: CSARRTGNT. The gene calls are TRBV20-1 and TRBJ1-3; the table gives TRBD1 as D, unverified against the DNA. From germline, CDR1 is DFQATT and CDR2 SNEGSKA (reference sequence). 9 amino acids form the CDR3, both terminal residues included.

This clonotype was observed at least ten times. This chain uses TRBV29-1 with TRBJ2-2; the match to TRBD1 covers 12 bases. The CDR3 spans 15 residues. Germline CDR1 and CDR2: SQVTM and ANQGSEA. CDR3 residues: CSIAGTGGNTGELFF. CDR3 DNA sequence: TGCAGTATTGCCGGGACAGGGGGCAACACCGGGGAGCTGTTTTTT.

The chain links TRBV15 to TRBJ2-7, with 12 bases matching TRBD2. With V trimmed by 3 bases and J by 4 bases, 7 bases remained unmatched. CDR3 length equals 16 residues. Germline CDR1 and CDR2: LNHNV and YYDKDF (reference sequence). This chain's CDR3 is CATSSVTSGSGYEQYF. For the CDR3, the DNA is TGTGCCACCAGCAGCGTGACTAGCGGGAGTGGTTACGAGCAGTACTTC.

A word on this clonotype: This could be a read error, since a much larger clone is one nucleotide away. The chain carries TRBV6-5 and TRBJ1-2; D remains unclear. Germline V gives CDR1 MNHEY, CDR2 SVGAGI. CDR3 length: 14 amino acids. V was clipped by 6 bases and J by 7 bases, with 18 bases between them. CDR3 protein: CASSPGPNPCGYTF. CDR3 sequence (DNA): TGTGCCAGCAGCCCCGGACCCAACCCCTGTGGCTACACCTTC.